The entry that follows covers one T cell receptor beta chain sequence. This record belongs to a study of blood T cell repertoires in COVID-19. Study details: From T cells, B-cell-depleted T cells, or PBMCs came the material, which was cDNA or gDNA.

In germline, CDR1 is SGHDT, CDR2 YYEEEE. J was trimmed by 0 bases and V by 6 bases; bases with no gene match: 8. CDR3 length: 16 residues. Per the original methods: Amplified reference gene primers provided the basis for estimating nucleated cell counts. Sequencing was performed with immunoSEQ multiplex PCR; in TCRdb, only in-frame clones are kept and a portion is missing. V and J calls and clone size follow that table, whereas D and trimming were derived from the DNA. Of 350,000 or so clones listed, 88% are singletons. This chain connects TRBV5-6 to TRBJ1-5; 8 bases are shared with TRBD1. The receptor comes from a woman aged 25 to 39 who had been exposed to COVID-19. Sequenced: PBMCs or T cells enriched from blood (not recorded which). The CDR3 bases are TGTGCCAGCAAACGACAGGGGAGTTATAGCAATCAGCCCCAGCATTTT. Translation: CASKRQGSYSNQPQHF.